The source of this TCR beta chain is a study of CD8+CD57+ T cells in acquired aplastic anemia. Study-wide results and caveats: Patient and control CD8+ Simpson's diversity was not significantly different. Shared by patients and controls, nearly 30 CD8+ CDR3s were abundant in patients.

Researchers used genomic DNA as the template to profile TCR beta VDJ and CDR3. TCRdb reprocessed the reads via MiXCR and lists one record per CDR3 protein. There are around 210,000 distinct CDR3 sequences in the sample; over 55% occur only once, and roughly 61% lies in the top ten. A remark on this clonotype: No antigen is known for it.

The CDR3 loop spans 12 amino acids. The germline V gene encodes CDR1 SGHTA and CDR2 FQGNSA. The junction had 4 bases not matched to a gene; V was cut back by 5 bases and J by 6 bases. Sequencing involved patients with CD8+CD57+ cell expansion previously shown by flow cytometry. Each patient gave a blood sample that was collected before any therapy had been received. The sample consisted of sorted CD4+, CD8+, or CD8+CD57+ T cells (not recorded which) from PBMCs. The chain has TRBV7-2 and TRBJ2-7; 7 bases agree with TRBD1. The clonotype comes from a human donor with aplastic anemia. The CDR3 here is CASSGDRAEQYF. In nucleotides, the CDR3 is TGTGCCAGCAGCGGTGACAGGGCCGAGCAGTACTTC.